This T cell receptor beta chain was sequenced during a study of shared T cell receptors in the human thymus (dated by TCRdb to the early 2020s). For the wider study: The study examined how the human thymus generates shared, self-reactive T-cell receptor alpha chains.

V is pruned by 6 bases and J by 3 bases, leaving 10 bases of the junction without a gene match. The CDR3 contains 17 residues, cysteine and phenylalanine counted. Left in the record is the CDR3 DNA by itself, 51 bases read in frame from the first base. The germline V gene encodes CDR1 MDHEN and CDR2 SYDVKM. About this clone itself: Which antigen it targets is not known. Base qualities are not at hand, and no much larger clone is one base apart.

The library was built by means of the immunoSEQ multiplex PCR assay. The table was pulled from immuneACCESS by TCRdb, which kept in-frame rearrangements only. Such tables lose some clones; where checked, under half of the loss comes from unresolved V genes, and the rest has no known cause. The sample table holds roughly 660,000 clones, of which 85% to 90% were seen once. Approximately 0.01% of the sample lies in the top ten. This sample was also put to use in a study of human thymus T cells. The second paper further reports: Immunologically healthy infants undergoing open corrective cardiac surgery for congenital heart defects in Finland were used as donors. Thymus tissue was collected as surgical resects that were removed during corrective cardiac surgery. Biased V and J gene segment usage appeared to be present in both thymic and peripheral blood repertoires. The related research reported highly overlapping thymic TCR repertoires among unrelated individuals. The study described the TCR alpha and beta repertoires in under ten infant thymus samples and four matching peripheral blood samples. Donor ages ranging from 7 to 244 days were recorded, and 5 to 7 male and two female infants were included in the cohort. Thymocytes were mechanically released from the tissue and were stored as pellets of about 8.5-31 million cells at -70 degrees C. A QIAsymphony instrument was used to extract genomic DNA from frozen cell pellets. The immunoSEQ multiplex PCR assay was used to amplify the TCRB and TCRAD loci from a standardized amount of quality-controlled genomic DNA. Amplicons spanned the V(D)J region at a length sufficient to cover the CDR3 and identify V and J genes. The commercial immunoSEQ service was used to sequence amplicons on an Illumina platform. Corrections for primer bias and sequencing errors followed previously described methods, while TCRAD and TCRB definitions were based on the IMGT database. Repertoires were analysed with immunoSEQ Analyzer 3.0 and VDJTools, covering basic statistics, V/J segment usage, diversity estimates, rarefaction and pairwise overlap. Diversity was estimated with Chao1, ChaoE, Efron-Thisted, Shannon and inverse Simpson indices, and also on datasets down-sampled to the smallest sample. Repertoire overlap was determined by strict matching of CDR3 nucleotide sequence, V gene and J gene, and Jaccard-based multidimensional scaling clustering was applied. On average, roughly 850,000 unique TCRB clonotypes were obtained from thymus samples, compared with roughly 89,000 from blood samples.

Sequencing was performed on thymocytes. The rearranged segments are TRBV28 and TRBJ2-1; TRBD2 aligns with 11 central bases. The clonotype originates from a boy under two years old with a congenital heart defect. Donor details come from another sample of the same person, matched by shared clones. Here is the DNA: TGTGCCAGCAGGCCACGACTAGCGGGACCGAACTACAATGAGCAGTTCTTC. Translated, it gives CASRPRLAGPNYNEQFF.